This TCR beta chain was documented in a study of monozygotic twins with inflammatory bowel disease. This CDR3 is built from 13 residues. CDR1 is SGHVS, CDR2 FQNEAQ, per germline. Isolation of total RNA was performed on whole blood, with no prior T cell sorting. For every TCR library, about 3,500 ng of total RNA was used. TCRdb reprocessed the 5' RACE reads, with one entry per CDR3 protein and no DNA. The sample holds hundreds of thousands of distinct CDR3 sequences. The sequence was obtained from a human donor with ulcerative colitis or Crohn's disease, or a healthy co-twin of an affected twin (not recorded which). J is TRBJ2-1 and V is TRBV7-8; TCRdb reports TRBD1, a call that lacks DNA to check it against. The source material was blood. The CDR3 loop reads CASSLGQPNEQFF.